This is a list of T cell receptor beta chains from one sample in a study of cytomegalovirus exposure and HLA in healthy donors. Libraries were prepared by immunoSEQ multiplex PCR; TCRdb keeps only in-frame clonotypes and omits some of them. Of more than 85,000 clones listed, approximately 93% are singletons. The specimen sequenced was PBMCs. These TCRs come from a woman aged 25 to 39 in good health and CMV-seropositive. The CDR3 runs from the conserved cysteine through the conserved F or W. Each record gives: clone size, D gene, J gene, V gene, CDR3 DNA, CDR3 protein. The D gene is left open where the match is weak. Size is stated for part of the rows, as once, few or many counts, or as a class when the clone is expanded.

>NA|NA|TRBJ2-1|TRBV28
TGTGCCAGCAGTTTCGAGTCAGGAACTAATGAGCAGTTCTTC
CASSFESGTNEQFF
>NA|TRBD1|TRBJ2-1|TRBV6-1
TGTGCCAGCAGAAGGACAGGGGGCTACAATGAGCAGTTCTTC
CASRRTGGYNEQFF
>once|NA|TRBJ1-1|TRBV29-1
TGCAGCGTTGGTCTTAGGGGCTTGAACACTGAAGCTTTCTTT
CSVGLRGLNTEAFF
>once|NA|TRBJ2-3|TRBV7-9
TGTGCCAGCAAGGGGGTGGGAGCAGATACGCAGTATTTT
CASKGVGADTQYF
>NA|TRBD1|TRBJ1-1|TRBV5-1
TGCGCCAGCAGCTTAAGGACAGGGTCGGGGACTGAAGCTTTCTTT
CASSLRTGSGTEAFF
>NA|TRBD1|TRBJ2-7|TRBV18
TGTGCCAGCTCACCACCTGGGACAGGGCAGTACGAGCAGTACTTC
CASSPPGTGQYEQYF
>NA|NA|TRBJ1-2|TRBV28
TGTGCCAGCAGTTTACACCACACTAACTATGGCTACACCTTC
CASSLHHTNYGYTF
>NA|NA|TRBJ1-2|TRBV7-8
TGTGCCAGCAGCTTTGGGCCCCCCCAAATCACCTTC
CASSFGPPQITF
>NA|TRBD1|TRBJ1-1|TRBV5-4
TGTGCCAGCACTCAATTTGGGACAGTCGACACTGAAGCTTTCTTT
CASTQFGTVDTEAFF
>once|TRBD2|TRBJ2-7|TRBV5-1
TGCGCCGGCAGCCCGGGACTAGCGGGAGGCGAGCAGTACTTC
CAGSPGLAGGEQYF
>NA|TRBD2|TRBJ2-7|TRBV27
TGTGCCAGCAGTTGGGCCCTCGGGGGGGCCTACGAGCAGTACTTC
CASSWALGGAYEQYF
>NA|TRBD2|TRBJ2-3|TRBV19
TGTGCCAGTAGTCAACTAGCGGCTAGCACAGATACGCAGTATTTT
CASSQLAASTDTQYF
>NA|NA|TRBJ2-7|TRBV28
TGTGCCAGCAGTTTATTAGGGGTCTACGAGCAGTACTTC
CASSLLGVYEQYF
>NA|NA|TRBJ2-1|TRBV9
TGTGCCAGCAGCGTAGGGGGGAGTCCAGGGGATGAGCAGTTCTTC
CASSVGGSPGDEQFF
>NA|TRBD2|TRBJ2-1|TRBV5-1
TGCGCCAGCAGCTTGGCCTTGACTAGCGGGAGCTACAATGAGCAGTTCTTC
CASSLALTSGSYNEQFF
>NA|TRBD1|TRBJ1-2|TRBV29-1
TGCAGCGCCCGAGGCCGGGACAGGGGGCAAAACTATGGCTACACCTTC
CSARGRDRGQNYGYTF
>few|NA|TRBJ1-2|TRBV28
TGTGCCAGCAGTCCCGCAAACAGCTATGGCTACACCTTC
CASSPANSYGYTF
>NA|NA|TRBJ1-4|TRBV28
TGTGCCAGCAGTTTAGGAGTGGGAGATGAAAAACTGTTTTTT
CASSLGVGDEKLFF
>NA|NA|TRBJ2-7|TRBV29-1
TGCAGCGTTCAGTCTGCTGGCGAGCAGTACTTC
CSVQSAGEQYF
>NA|TRBD2|TRBJ2-3|TRBV15
TGTGCCACCAGCGGTAGGGCTAGCGGATACACAGATACGCAGTATTTT
CATSGRASGYTDTQYF
>NA|NA|TRBJ1-5|TRBV5-3
TGTGCCAGAAGCCATCGCGGCGGACAGAGCCAGCATCAGCCCCAGCATTTT
CARSHRGGQSQHQPQHF
>NA|TRBD1|TRBJ2-7|TRBV7-9
TGTGCCAGCAGCTTAGCGGACAGGGGGCGCCGCGAGCAGTACTTC
CASSLADRGRREQYF
>many|NA|TRBJ2-7|TRBV4-1
TGCGCCAGCAGCCAAGGGGCCAGCTCCTACGAGCAGTACTTC
CASSQGASSYEQYF
>NA|TRBD1|TRBJ2-7|TRBV30
TGTGCCTGGAGTGTGGGACAGAACTCCTACGAGCAGTACTTC
CAWSVGQNSYEQYF
>once|NA|TRBJ2-5|TRBV28
TGTGCCAGCGGGAGCGGGACAGGACAAGAGACCCAGTACTTC
CASGSGTGQETQYF
>NA|NA|TRBJ1-3|TRBV7-2
TGTGCCAGCACCCGGACGGGACTAAGCTCTGGAAACACCATATATTTT
CASTRTGLSSGNTIYF
>NA|NA|TRBJ2-2|TRBV9
TGTGCCAGCAGCGTAGGGGGCGGCCGGAACACCGGGGAGCTGTTTTTT
CASSVGGGRNTGELFF
>NA|TRBD1|TRBJ1-3|TRBV28
TGTGCCAGCAGTTCAACAGGGGGATCAGGAAACACCATATATTTT
CASSSTGGSGNTIYF
>NA|NA|TRBJ2-7|TRBV27
TGTGCCACCCCCCCCAGGCTCCCCTACGAGCAGTACTTC
CATPPRLPYEQYF
>NA|TRBD1|TRBJ2-3|TRBV30
TGTGCCTGGAGCGCAAACAGGGGAAGCACAGATACGCAGTATTTT
CAWSANRGSTDTQYF
>NA|NA|TRBJ1-5|TRBV7-2
TGTGCCAGCAGCCCTACAGACGTATATAGCAATCAGCCCCAGCATTTT
CASSPTDVYSNQPQHF
>NA|NA|TRBJ2-2|TRBV5-1
TGCGCCAGCACTCGAGGCACCGGGAGTAGACAGGGTGGCGGGGAGCTGTTTTTT
CASTRGTGSRQGGGELFF
>NA|TRBD1|TRBJ2-7|TRBV27
TGTGCCAGCTGTCCCGCCGGTACAGGGGGCCAGATCTACGAGCAGTACTTC
CASCPAGTGGQIYEQYF
>NA|TRBD1|TRBJ1-2|TRBV10-3
TGTGCCATCAGTGAGTCGACGCCAGGGGGCGGCTATGGCTACACCTTC
CAISESTPGGGYGYTF
>NA|NA|TRBJ2-6|TRBV15
TGTGCCACCAGCAGAGAACCCTATCGTCGGGGCTCTGGGGCCAACGTCCTGACTTTC
CATSREPYRRGSGANVLTF
>NA|TRBD1|TRBJ2-5|TRBV2
TGTGCCAGCAGACGGACAGGGGGCGTTGAGGGAGAGACCCAGTACTTC
CASRRTGGVEGETQYF
>once|TRBD1|TRBJ2-7|TRBV29-1
TGCAGCGTAAGTTTTGGGAGACAGGGAGTGATTGACGAGCAGTACTTC
CSVSFGRQGVIDEQYF
>NA|NA|TRBJ2-3|TRBV20-1
TGCAGTGCTAAACTGACAGATACGCAGTATTTT
CSAKLTDTQYF
>NA|TRBD2|TRBJ2-1|TRBV25-1
TGTGCCAGCAGTGAGATAGCGGGAGGAGGCAATGAGCAGTTCTTC
CASSEIAGGGNEQFF
>NA|NA|TRBJ1-1|TRBV4-3
TGCGCCAGCAGCCAAGACCAGGGGAGAGCTTTCTTT
CASSQDQGRAFF
>NA|NA|TRBJ1-2|TRBV7-8
TGTGCCAGCAGCTTAGGGCACCTTAACTATGGCTACACCTTC
CASSLGHLNYGYTF
>NA|NA|TRBJ1-4|TRBV30
TGTGCCTGGAGTGATAGGCCCCAGAGGCGGGAAAAACTGTTTTTT
CAWSDRPQRREKLFF
>NA|TRBD1|TRBJ1-1|TRBV6-6
TGTGCCAGCAGTTCATCAGGGGGGAACACTGAAGCTTTCTTT
CASSSSGGNTEAFF
>NA|TRBD2|TRBJ2-1|TRBV5-6
TGTGCCAGCAGCTTGACCTTGAGGACTAGCGGGAGGGTTTACAATGAGCAGTTCTTC
CASSLTLRTSGRVYNEQFF
>NA|NA|TRBJ2-7|TRBV11-2
TGTGCCAGCAGCCCCCTCCCGGGTCCCGAGCAGTACTTC
CASSPLPGPEQYF
>NA|NA|TRBJ2-2|TRBV19
TGTGCCAGTCGTTCCGGTAACACCGGGGAGCTGTTTTTT
CASRSGNTGELFF
>NA|TRBD2|TRBJ2-2|TRBV13
TGTGCCAGCAGCTTGTCGAGACGGGAGCGGGGCACCGGGGAGCTGTTTTTT
CASSLSRRERGTGELFF
>NA|NA|TRBJ1-2|TRBV6-6
TGTGCCAGCAGTTACCCAGGGAACTATGGCTACACCTTC
CASSYPGNYGYTF
>NA|TRBD1|TRBJ2-1|TRBV7-2
TGTGCCAGCAGCCCGGGACAGGGGGTATTATATGAGCAGTTCTTC
CASSPGQGVLYEQFF
>once|NA|TRBJ1-5|TRBV28
TGTGCCAGCAGTTTAGCCAGCTTCGGGGGGCAGCCCCAGCATTTT
CASSLASFGGQPQHF
>once|NA|TRBJ2-1|TRBV5-8
TGTGCCAGCTGTCAAGGACTCGCGCAATTCAATGAGCAGTTCTTC
CASCQGLAQFNEQFF
>NA|TRBD2|TRBJ2-1|TRBV9
TGTGCCAGCAGCCGACCCCTGAGTAGCGGGAGCGATGAGCAGTTCTTC
CASSRPLSSGSDEQFF
>NA|TRBD1|TRBJ2-5|TRBV6-5
TGTGCCAGCAGCCTAGACAGGGTCTTAGAAGAGACCCAGTACTTC
CASSLDRVLEETQYF
>NA|TRBD2|TRBJ2-6|TRBV29-1
TGCAGCGTTGGCGCGGGGGACTCTGGGGCCAACGTCCTGACTTTC
CSVGAGDSGANVLTF
>NA|TRBD2|TRBJ2-3|TRBV4-2
TGTGCCAGCAGCCCCCTCGGGGAGCGGGATACGAATACGCAGTATTTT
CASSPLGERDTNTQYF
>NA|NA|TRBJ2-7|TRBV11-1
TGTGCCAGCAGCTTAGATGGGCTAGCGAACCCCTCCTACGAGCAGTACTTC
CASSLDGLANPSYEQYF
>once|TRBD2|TRBJ2-1|TRBV13
TGTGCCAGCAGCCTACCGGGGACTAGCCTCTACAATGAGCAGTTCTTC
CASSLPGTSLYNEQFF